This TCR beta chain was identified during a study of blood T cell repertoires in COVID-19. Study details: T cells, B-cell-depleted T cells, or PBMCs provided the cDNA or gDNA that served as material.

The germline V gene has CDR1 LGHDT and CDR2 YNNKEL (reference sequence). The CDR3 extends over 16 amino acids. V dropped 1 base and J dropped 0 bases, with 11 bases sitting between them. As processed by the authors: Nucleated cell counts were estimated from reference gene primer amplification. The data were produced by immunoSEQ multiplex PCR, yet TCRdb's version contains in-frame clones alone and is incomplete. That table furnishes V, J and clone size, whereas the DNA furnished D and trimming. This table has 300,000 to 400,000 clones, 80% to 90% appearing once. The sequencing input was PBMCs or T cells enriched from blood (not recorded which). The receptor's source is a woman between 40 and 50 years old with acute COVID-19. V is TRBV3-1 (or the pseudogene TRBV3-2) and J is TRBJ2-3; the D is unclear. The CDR3 region has the DNA TGTGCCAGCAGCCAAGGGCCTGGGCTGAGCACAGATACGCAGTATTTT. Protein product: CASSQGPGLSTDTQYF.